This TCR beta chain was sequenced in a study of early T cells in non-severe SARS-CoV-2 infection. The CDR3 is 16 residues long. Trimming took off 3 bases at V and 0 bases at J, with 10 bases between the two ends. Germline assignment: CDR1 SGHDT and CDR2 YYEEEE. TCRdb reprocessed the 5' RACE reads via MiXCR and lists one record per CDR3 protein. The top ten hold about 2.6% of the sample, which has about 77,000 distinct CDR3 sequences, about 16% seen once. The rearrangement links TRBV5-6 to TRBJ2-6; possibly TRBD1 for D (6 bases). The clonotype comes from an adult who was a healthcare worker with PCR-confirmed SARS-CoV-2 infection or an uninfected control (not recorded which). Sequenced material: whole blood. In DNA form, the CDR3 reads TGTGCCAGCAGCTCGGACAGATTCTCTGGGGCCAACGTCCTGACTTTC. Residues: CASSSDRFSGANVLTF.